The 20 T cell receptor beta chains presented below share a single source sample, sequenced in a study of identifying expanded T cells in peripheral blood. Produced via immunoSEQ multiplex PCR; TCRdb's table is partial and in-frame only. Among around 78,000 clones listed, around four fifths were seen once. The specimen was blood. The receptors shown here come from a person between 18 and 75 years old in good health.

The chain employs TRBV6-6 and TRBJ1-2; D is unclear. The germline CDR1 and CDR2 sequences are MNHNY and SVGAGI (reference sequence). This CDR3 is 11 amino acids long. V lost 7 bases and J lost 8, with 11 bases in between. The CDR3 spells CASKETQGYTF. For the CDR3, the DNA is TGTGCCAGCAAGGAGACCCAGGGCTACACCTTC.

There are a few counts of this clone. This chain uses TRBV28 with TRBJ2-7; 9 bases align to TRBD1. The CDR3 runs to 17 residues. The ends lost 6 bases at V and 3 bases at J; junction bases unmatched: 15. In germline, CDR1 is MDHEN, CDR2 SYDVKM. The CDR3 here is CASSPNPGQGANYEQYF. The CDR3, as DNA: TGTGCCAGCAGCCCCAACCCGGGACAGGGCGCCAACTACGAGCAGTACTTC. Full variable domain (missing parts from reference TRBV28 and TRBJ2-7): DVKVTQSSRYLVKRTGEKVFLECVQDMDHENMFWYRQDPGLGLRLIYFSYDVKMKEKGDIPEGYSVSREKKERFSLILESASTNQTSMYLCASSPNPGQGANYEQYFGPGTRLTVT.

Only a few counts were recorded for this clone. This chain uses TRBV28 with TRBJ1-2, with 7 bases fitting TRBD1. The CDR3 runs to 14 residues. Germline V gives CDR1 MDHEN, CDR2 SYDVKM. With 7 bases clipped from V and 2 bases from J, the junction kept 7 bases outside the gene matches. This chain's CDR3 is CASTSGQENYGYTF. DNA of the CDR3: TGTGCCAGCACCTCCGGACAGGAAAACTATGGCTACACCTTC.

The CDR3: CASSSGVAGGPEYF. The CDR3 nucleotides read TGTGCCAGCAGCTCCGGGGTAGCGGGAGGGCCTGAGTACTTC. This sequence joins TRBV5-6 and TRBJ2-7; 11 bases agree with TRBD2. This CDR3 region has 14 residues. CDR1 is SGHDT, CDR2 YYEEEE, per germline. With 3 bases clipped from V and 11 bases from J, the junction kept 10 bases outside the gene matches.

The J gene is TRBJ1-1, the V gene TRBV7-8; D is possibly TRBD1 (6 bases). V was shortened by 6 bases and J by 0 bases, with 11 bases between the two germline ends. The CDR3 has 14 residues. Germline CDR1 and CDR2: SGHVS and FQNEAQ. This CDR3 is CASRAGQMNTEAFF. The CDR3 nucleotides read TGTGCCAGCAGAGCGGGACAAATGAACACTGAAGCTTTCTTT.

The chain recombines TRBV11-2 with TRBJ2-5; possible D gene TRBD1, 6 bases. The V gene's germline CDR1 is SGHAT and CDR2 FQNNGV. The V gene lost 5 bases and the J gene lost 5 bases, with 12 bases spanning the gap. This CDR3 has 13 amino acids. CDR3 region: CASSHGQPETQYF. CDR3 in DNA: TGTGCCAGCAGCCACGGACAGCCGGAGACCCAGTACTTC.

The chain has TRBV6-5 and TRBJ2-1, with 7 bases aligning to TRBD2. J was trimmed by 4 bases and V by 6 bases; bases with no gene match: 9. CDR3 length: 15 amino acids. The germline V gene has CDR1 MNHEY and CDR2 SVGAGI. The CDR3 coding sequence is TGTGCCAGCAGACCCCCGGGACTACCTTACAATGAGCAGTTCTTC. This codes for CASRPPGLPYNEQFF.

The chain couples TRBV4-1 to TRBJ1-4, with D tentatively TRBD1 (5 bases). V lost 1 base to trimming and J lost 8 bases, with 23 bases between them. The CDR3 loop spans 18 amino acids. Germline CDR1 and CDR2: MGHRA and YSYEKL. The CDR3 loop reads CASSQVWGRQLPGEKLFF. The CDR3 DNA reads TGCGCCAGCAGCCAAGTATGGGGGAGACAGCTCCCTGGGGAAAAACTGTTTTTT.

J is TRBJ2-1 and V is TRBV6-1; 7 nucleotides agree with TRBD2. After removal of 5 bases from V and 9 bases from J, the junction contained 4 bases not matched to a gene. The CDR3 length is 12 residues. CDR1 is MNHNS, CDR2 SASEGT, per germline. DNA for the CDR3: TGTGCCAGCAGTCTGACTAGCCTTGAGCAGTTCTTC. It yields the protein CASSLTSLEQFF.

CDR3 region: CASSESGGNTEAFF. The CDR3 nucleotides read TGCGCCAGCAGTGAGTCAGGGGGGAACACTGAAGCTTTCTTT. The V and J genes are TRBV10-2 and TRBJ1-1; TRBD1 is a possible D gene (6 bases). Germline V gives CDR1 WSHSY, CDR2 SAAADI. CDR3 length: 14 amino acids. The V end lost 0 bases, the J end lost 1 base, and 6 bases lay between the germline ends.

This clone appeared once. The chain has TRBV9 and TRBJ2-7; TRBD1 might be the D (6 bases). The CDR3 runs to 14 residues. CDR1 SGDLS and CDR2 YYNGEE come from the germline V gene. Trimming took 4 bases from V and 0 from J, leaving 11 bases between them. CDR3 coding DNA: TGTGCCAGCAGCATCCGGGACATCTCCTACGAGCAGTACTTC. Its translation is CASSIRDISYEQYF.

V is TRBV15 and J is TRBJ2-1; 7 bases match TRBD2. There are 16 residues in the CDR3. Germline CDR1 LNHNV, CDR2 YYDKDF (reference sequence). J lost 6 bases, V lost 4 bases, and 12 bases had no gene match. The CDR3 DNA is TGTGCCACCAGCATCCTAGCGGTCCCCCGTTCCAATGAGCAGTTCTTC. Its protein is CATSILAVPRSNEQFF. The full variable domain, with the rest looked up from reference TRBV15 and TRBJ2-1, is DAMVIQNPRYQVTQFGKPVTLSCSQTLNHNVMYWYQQKSSQAPKLLFHYYDKDFNNEADTPDNFQSRRPNTSFCFLDIRSPGLGDTAMYLCATSILAVPRSNEQFFGPGTRLTVL.

The V call is TRBV7-6, the J call TRBJ2-2; D not resolved. CDR1 is SGHVS, CDR2 FNYEAQ, per germline. The CDR3 is 13 residues long. The germline V and J ends were trimmed by 5 bases and 1 base, with 5 bases remaining between them. The CDR3 DNA reads TGTGCCAGCAGCCCCCAGAACACCGGGGAGCTGTTTTTT. Translated, it gives CASSPQNTGELFF.

The CDR3 region has the DNA TGTGCCAGCAGCTTAGTAGGGGTGGGCGAGCAGTACTTC. Translating it yields CASSLVGVGEQYF. The rearrangement uses TRBV7-6 and TRBJ2-7, with D perhaps TRBD1 (5 bases). V lost 1 base and J 6 bases, leaving 10 bases between the germline ends. The germline V gene has CDR1 SGHVS and CDR2 FNYEAQ. This CDR3 has 13 residues.

This clone was seen once. V is TRBV28 and J is TRBJ1-5, with D possibly being TRBD1 (5 bases). This CDR3 is 15 amino acids long. V lost 4 bases, J lost 7 bases, and 17 bases lay in between. Germline V gene data show CDR1 as MDHEN and CDR2 as SYDVKM. The CDR3 protein is CASSWNLREGQPQHF. The CDR3 nucleotides read TGTGCCAGCAGTTGGAACCTCAGGGAGGGACAGCCCCAGCATTTT.

V and J are TRBV5-6 and TRBJ1-5; no clear D gene. Per germline, CDR1 SGHDT and CDR2 YYEEEE. V was cut by 3 bases and J by 2 bases, with 12 bases left in between. CDR3 size: 15 residues. DNA for the CDR3: TGTGCCAGCAGCTCCTCCCGGTGGGGCAATCAGCCCCAGCATTTT. This codes for CASSSSRWGNQPQHF.

This chain joins TRBV9 and TRBJ2-5, with 11 bases lining up with TRBD2. Germline trimming cut 0 bases from V and 3 bases from J; bases unmatched to any gene: 7. Per the germline V gene, CDR1 is SGDLS and CDR2 is YYNGEE. This CDR3 is built from 17 residues. The chain's CDR3 is CASSVGGLADTKETQYF. In DNA form, the CDR3 reads TGTGCCAGCAGCGTAGGGGGACTAGCGGATACGAAAGAGACCCAGTACTTC.

The V call is TRBV7-2, the J call TRBJ2-1; D gene ambiguous. Trimming shortened V by 4 bases and J by 15 bases, and 16 bases separated the two germline ends. The germline CDR1 and CDR2 sequences are SGHTA and FQGNSA. The CDR3 sequence is 12 residues long. CDR3 loop: CASSSDHPRPFF. CDR3 in DNA: TGTGCCAGCAGCTCGGACCATCCTCGGCCGTTCTTC.

V usage is TRBV28 and J usage is TRBJ2-7; D possibly uses TRBD1 or TRBD2 (5 bases each). V was pared by 3 bases and J by 2 bases, with 20 bases between. Germline V gene sequence: CDR1 MDHEN, CDR2 SYDVKM. The CDR3 extends over 17 amino acids. In DNA form, the CDR3 reads TGTGCCAGCAGTTTTGGGCAGGGACGGGTCCTCCCCTACGAGCAGTACTTC. It translates to CASSFGQGRVLPYEQYF.

The genes are TRBV29-1 and TRBJ1-1; D perhaps matches TRBD1 (6 bases). CDR3 length equals 13 residues. Germline CDR1 and CDR2: SQVTM and ANQGSEA. The V and J ends lost 2 bases and 3 bases respectively, with 10 bases between them. Here the CDR3 DNA reads TGCAGCGTTGAACAGCAGGGGTACACTGAAGCTTTCTTT. This sequence encodes CSVEQQGYTEAFF.